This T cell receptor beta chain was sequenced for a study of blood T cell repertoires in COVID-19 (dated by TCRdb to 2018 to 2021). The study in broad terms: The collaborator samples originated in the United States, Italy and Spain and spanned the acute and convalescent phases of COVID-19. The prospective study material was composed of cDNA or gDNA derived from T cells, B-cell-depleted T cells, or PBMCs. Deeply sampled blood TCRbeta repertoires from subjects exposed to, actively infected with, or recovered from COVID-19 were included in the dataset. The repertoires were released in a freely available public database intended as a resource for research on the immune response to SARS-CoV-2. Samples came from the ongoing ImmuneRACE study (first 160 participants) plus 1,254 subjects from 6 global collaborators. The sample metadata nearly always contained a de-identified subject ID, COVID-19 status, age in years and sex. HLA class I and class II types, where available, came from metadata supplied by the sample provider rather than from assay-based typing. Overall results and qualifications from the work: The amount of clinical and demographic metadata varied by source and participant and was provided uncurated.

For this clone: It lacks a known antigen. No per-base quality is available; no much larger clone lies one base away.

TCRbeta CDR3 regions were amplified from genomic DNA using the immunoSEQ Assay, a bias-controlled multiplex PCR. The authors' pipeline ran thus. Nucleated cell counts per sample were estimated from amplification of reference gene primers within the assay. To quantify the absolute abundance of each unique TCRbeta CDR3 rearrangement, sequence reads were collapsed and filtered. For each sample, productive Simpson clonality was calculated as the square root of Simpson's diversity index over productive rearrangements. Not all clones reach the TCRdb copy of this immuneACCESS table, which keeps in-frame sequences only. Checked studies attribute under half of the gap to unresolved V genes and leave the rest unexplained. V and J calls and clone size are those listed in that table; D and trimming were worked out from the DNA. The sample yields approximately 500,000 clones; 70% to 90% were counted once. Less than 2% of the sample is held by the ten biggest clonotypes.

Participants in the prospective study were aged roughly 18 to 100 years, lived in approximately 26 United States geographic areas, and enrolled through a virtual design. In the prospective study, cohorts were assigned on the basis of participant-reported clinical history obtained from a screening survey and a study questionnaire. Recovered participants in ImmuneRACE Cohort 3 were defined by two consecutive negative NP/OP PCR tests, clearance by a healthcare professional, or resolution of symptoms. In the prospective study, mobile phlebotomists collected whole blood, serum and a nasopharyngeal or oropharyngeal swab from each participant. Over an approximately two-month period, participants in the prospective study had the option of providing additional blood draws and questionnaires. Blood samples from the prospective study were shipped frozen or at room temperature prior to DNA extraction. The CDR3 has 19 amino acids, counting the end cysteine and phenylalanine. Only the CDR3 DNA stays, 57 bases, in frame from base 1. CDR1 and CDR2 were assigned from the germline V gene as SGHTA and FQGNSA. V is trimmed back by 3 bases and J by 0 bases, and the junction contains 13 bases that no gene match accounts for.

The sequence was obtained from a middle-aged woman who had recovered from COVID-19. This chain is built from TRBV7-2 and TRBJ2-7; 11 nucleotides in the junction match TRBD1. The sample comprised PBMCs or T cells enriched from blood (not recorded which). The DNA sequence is TGTGCCAGCAGCTTGAATAATAGGATGGGACAGGGGGTCTCCTACGAGCAGTACTTC. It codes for CASSLNNRMGQGVSYEQYF. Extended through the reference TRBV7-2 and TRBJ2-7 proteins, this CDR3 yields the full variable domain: GAGVSQSPSNKVTEKGKDVELRCDPISGHTALYWYRQSLGQGLEFLIYFQGNSAPDKSGLPSDRFSAERTGGSVSTLTIQRTQQEDSAVYLCASSLNNRMGQGVSYEQYFGPGTRLTVT.